The 29 T cell receptor beta chains below were found in one sample sequenced in a study of shared clonotypes between healthy human individuals. Sequenced by immunoSEQ multiplex PCR; TCRdb stores in-frame clones only, minus some. Of about half a million clones detected, roughly 80% appear once; the ten largest clones hold about 12%. Source material: PBMCs. The receptors stem from a woman in her 40s in good health. Some clones in this sample may be carry-over from other donors' samples.

The V gene is TRBV5-4, the J gene TRBJ2-2, with TRBD2 matching 12 bases. Losses at the gene ends were 2 bases for V and 6 bases for J; bases not matched to a gene: 2. This CDR3 contains 15 residues. Germline lookup yields CDR1 SGHNT and CDR2 YYREEE (reference sequence). The CDR3 nucleotides read TGTGCCAGCAGCTTACTAGCGGGAGGCCCCGGGGAGCTGTTTTTT. Its translation: CASSLLAGGPGELFF. The whole variable domain, filled in from reference TRBV5-4 and TRBJ2-2, reads ETGVTQSPTHLIKTRGQQVTLRCSSQSGHNTVSWYQQALGQGPQFIFQYYREEENGRGNFPPRFSGLQFPNYSSELNVNALELDDSALYLCASSLLAGGPGELFFGEGSRLTVL.

This clone came up a few times. The rearrangement links TRBV10-3 to TRBJ1-2; D gene unclear. The germline gives CDR1 ENHRY, CDR2 SYGVKD. CDR3 length: 13 residues. The ends were cut back, 0 bases at V and 7 bases at J, with 9 bases in the middle. CDR3 nucleotides: TGTGCCATCAGTGAGTCTGACAAATCTGGCTACACCTTC. It codes for CAISESDKSGYTF.

With regard to this clone: A much larger clone differs from this one at a single base, so this may be a read error. This sequence joins TRBV7-6 and TRBJ2-3, with D maybe TRBD2 (6 bases). This CDR3 contains 16 residues. V lost 2 bases, J lost 1 base, and 13 bases lay in between. The germline V gene has CDR1 SGHVS and CDR2 FNYEAQ. CDR3 sequence reads: CASSLIGGKGTDTQYF. DNA of the CDR3: TGTGCCAGCAGCTTAATAGGCGGGAAGGGCACAGATACGCAGTATTTT.

The J gene is TRBJ2-2, the V gene TRBV28; D is ambiguous. This CDR3 has 13 residues. With 5 bases removed from V and 7 bases from J, the gap between germline ends came to 11 bases. Germline values: CDR1 MDHEN, CDR2 SYDVKM. The CDR3: CASSSWAVGELFF. CDR3 sequence (DNA): TGTGCCAGCAGTAGTTGGGCTGTCGGGGAGCTGTTTTTT.

This sequence joins TRBV5-3 and TRBJ2-6; D call uncertain. TRBV5-3 is an ORF, with its function uncertain. The CDR3 sequence is 13 residues long. CDR3 in DNA: TGTGCTGGTGAACAAAGTCGGGCCAACGTCCTGACTTTC. Translating it yields CAGEQSRANVLTF.

The chain joins TRBV4-2 to TRBJ2-7, with 8 bases aligning to TRBD2. The ends lost 4 bases at V and 5 bases at J; junction bases unmatched: 13. CDR3 length: 16 residues. Germline CDR1 is LGHNA and CDR2 is YNFKEQ. CDR3 coding DNA: TGTGCCAGCAGCCCCCTCCCGGGTGCGGGAGGCGACGAGCAGTACTTC. Encoded protein: CASSPLPGAGGDEQYF.

In the case of this clone: Being one base from a much bigger clone, this may be a read error. Distinct nucleotide sequences in the sample also encode this CDR3. This sequence joins TRBV6-6 and TRBJ2-5; 10 nucleotides match TRBD2. The DNA matches TRBJ2-7 better at its end, which makes the J call doubtful. Germline-derived CDR1 and CDR2 are MNHNY and SVGAGI (reference sequence). This CDR3 comprises 15 residues. In nucleotides, the CDR3 is TGTGCCAGCAGTGATAGACTAGCGGGCCTCTACGAGCAGTACTTC. As protein: CASSDRLAGLYEQYF.

This chain links TRBV7-9 with TRBJ2-5; D perhaps matches TRBD1 (6 bases). Germline V lookup: CDR1 SEHNR, CDR2 FQNEAQ (reference sequence). The CDR3 is 15 residues long. Trimming shortened V by 4 bases and J by 2 bases, and 14 bases separated the two germline ends. The CDR3: CASSYRVGGQETQYF. The CDR3, as DNA: TGTGCCAGCAGCTACAGGGTTGGAGGACAAGAGACCCAGTACTTC.

The rearrangement joins TRBV6-1 to TRBJ2-1; 8 nucleotides agree with TRBD1. Trimming took 5 bases from V and 8 from J; bases not matched to a gene: 11. Germline CDR1 and CDR2: MNHNS and SASEGT. The CDR3 has 15 amino acids. In DNA form, the CDR3 reads TGTGCCAGCAGTCTCGTCCGGACAGGGAACGATGAGCAGTTCTTC. This codes for CASSLVRTGNDEQFF.

As for this clone: With only one base between it and a far larger clone, this is likely a read error. The sample carries other DNA sequences with the same CDR3. V gene TRBV6-1 combines with J gene TRBJ1-5; no clear D. Germline V gene lookup returns CDR1 MNHNS and CDR2 SASEGT. The CDR3 has 15 amino acids. The CDR3 coding sequence is TGTGCCAGCACTGCCCTCCTGGGTTCGAATCAGCCCCAGCACTTT. This translates into CASTALLGSNQPQHF.

This clone was seen a handful of times. The chain has TRBV14 and TRBJ2-5, with D tentatively TRBD2 (5 bases). The J call may be incorrect, as the DNA end agrees better with TRBJ2-7. The CDR3 is 12 amino acids. Germline loops: CDR1 SGHDN, CDR2 FVKESK. The CDR3 is CASGRSSYEQYF. CDR3 nucleotide sequence: TGTGCCAGCGGGAGAAGCTCCTACGAGCAGTACTTC.

The genes are TRBV5-1 and TRBJ1-1; no definite D call. The CDR3 is 14 amino acids. V was clipped by 0 bases and J by 0 bases, with 6 bases between them. Germline V lookup: CDR1 SGHRS, CDR2 YFSETQ. CDR3 in DNA: TGCGCCAGCAGCTTGGCCGGGATGAACACTGAAGCTTTCTTT. Its protein is CASSLAGMNTEAFF.

This clone has more than one count but fewer than ten. This rearrangement joins TRBV30 to TRBJ1-4; 9 bases map to TRBD1. This CDR3 has 15 amino acids. The germline V gene encodes CDR1 GTSNPN and CDR2 SVGIG (reference sequence). With V trimmed by 1 base and J by 7 bases, 7 bases remained unmatched. The chain's CDR3 is CAWSATGGISEKLFF. CDR3 DNA: TGTGCCTGGAGTGCTACAGGGGGCATTAGTGAAAAACTGTTTTTT.

V and J are TRBV7-2 and TRBJ2-5; TRBD1 matches 8 bases. From germline, CDR1 is SGHTA and CDR2 FQGNSA. The CDR3 loop spans 14 amino acids. The V segment lost 4 bases and the J segment 5 bases; nucleotides outside the gene matches: 6. The CDR3 spells CASSSQGGWETQYF. CDR3 DNA: TGTGCCAGCAGCTCACAGGGGGGTTGGGAGACCCAGTACTTC.

Of note for this clone: Distinct nucleotide sequences in the sample also encode this CDR3. This chain uses TRBV7-2 with TRBJ1-1, with D possibly TRBD1 on 6 matching bases. Germline loops: CDR1 SGHTA, CDR2 FQGNSA. V lost 6 bases and J 5 bases, leaving 16 bases between the germline ends. This CDR3 spans 14 amino acids. In nucleotides, the CDR3 is TGTGCCAGCAGTGGGCAGGGGCCGGGGACTGAAGCTTTCTTT. Translation gives CASSGQGPGTEAFF.

Notes on this clone: A far larger clone is one nucleotide away, so this likely arose from a read error. A read error is likely, as this CDR3 ends without the conserved phenylalanine or tryptophan. The chain links TRBV6-4 to TRBJ2-3; TRBD2 agrees at 8 bases. In germline, CDR1 is MRHNA, CDR2 SNTAGT. The CDR3 covers 15 residues. The V segment lost 0 bases and the J segment 2 bases; nucleotides outside the gene matches: 1. CDR3 bases: TGTGCCAGCAGTGACTCCGGGAGGGCCACAGATACGCAGTATCTT. It codes for CASSDSGRATDTQYL.

The rearrangement links TRBV5-5 to TRBJ2-3, with D perhaps matching TRBD1 (6 bases). This CDR3 region has 14 residues. The germline V gene encodes CDR1 SGHKS and CDR2 YYEKEE (reference sequence). Trimming pared 3 bases from V and 2 bases from J, leaving 10 bases between. CDR3 sequence (DNA): TGTGCCAGCAGCTACGGGACACACACAGATACGCAGTATTTT. Amino acids: CASSYGTHTDTQYF. The full variable domain, rest sourced from reference TRBV5-5 and TRBJ2-3, is DAGVTQSPTHLIKTRGQQVTLRCSPISGHKSVSWYQQVLGQGPQFIFQYYEKEERGRGNFPDRFSARQFPNYSSELNVNALLLGDSALYLCASSYGTHTDTQYFGPGTRLTVL.

The V call is TRBV29-1, the J call TRBJ2-2; perhaps TRBD1 as D (6 bases). Trimming took 7 bases from V and 1 from J, leaving 7 bases between them. The CDR3 is made up of 12 amino acids. Germline CDR1 reads SQVTM; CDR2 reads ANQGSEA. The CDR3 region has the DNA TGCAGCGCGGGACAGAACACCGGGGAGCTGTTTTTT. Protein product: CSAGQNTGELFF.

The genes are TRBV4-3 and TRBJ2-7, with 9 bases aligning to TRBD2. V trimming: 4 bases; J trimming: 3 bases; junction bases outside the gene matches: 16. Germline V gene lookup returns CDR1 LGHNA and CDR2 YSLEER. The CDR3 runs to 18 residues. The CDR3 is CASSLYLPTSGGGYEQYF. The CDR3 coding sequence is TGCGCCAGCAGCCTCTACCTGCCGACTAGCGGTGGGGGCTACGAGCAGTACTTC.

This chain connects TRBV7-9 to TRBJ1-1; D unresolved. With 4 bases removed from V and 1 base from J, the gap between germline ends came to 13 bases. Per the germline V gene, CDR1 is SEHNR and CDR2 is FQNEAQ (reference sequence). The CDR3 is made up of 15 amino acids. The CDR3 sequence is CASSYDPQANTEAFF. The CDR3 DNA reads as TGTGCCAGCAGCTATGACCCCCAGGCGAACACTGAAGCTTTCTTT.

The chain is built from TRBV18 and TRBJ2-7; 8 nucleotides align to TRBD2. CDR1 is KGHSH and CDR2 is LQKENI in the germline V gene. The J segment lost 2 bases and the V segment lost 2 bases, leaving 2 bases of the junction unmatched. This CDR3 has 14 residues. The CDR3 spells CASSPAGGTYEQYF. The CDR3 nucleotides read TGTGCCAGCTCACCAGCGGGGGGCACCTACGAGCAGTACTTC.

The genes are TRBV5-1 and TRBJ2-4, with unresolved D. Deletions cut 0 bases from V and 0 bases from J, with 10 bases between. There are 16 residues in the CDR3. Per the germline V gene, CDR1 is SGHRS and CDR2 is YFSETQ. CDR3 protein: CASSLGSFSAKNIQYF. The CDR3 bases are TGCGCCAGCAGCTTGGGGTCCTTCTCAGCCAAAAACATTCAGTACTTC.

On this clone: This likely reflects a read error, since a far larger clone is one base away. The chain links TRBV5-6 to TRBJ1-2; 9 nucleotides line up with TRBD1. The CDR3 has 15 residues. Germline V gene sequence: CDR1 SGHDT, CDR2 YYEEEE. The CDR3 protein is CANSPIPTGGYGYTF. The CDR3 DNA reads TGTGCCAACAGCCCGATCCCGACAGGGGGCTATGGCTACACCTTC. The entire variable domain, with the rest obtained from reference TRBV5-6 and TRBJ1-2, is as follows: DAGVTQSPTHLIKTRGQQVTLRCSPKSGHDTVSWYQQALGQGPQFIFQYYEEEERQRGNFPDRFSGHQFPNYSSELNVNALLLGDSALYLCANSPIPTGGYGYTFGSGTRLTVV.

This clone was seen a handful of times. A far larger clone is a single base away, which makes a read error likely. The genes are TRBV18 and TRBJ1-1; no firm D call. The CDR3 is made up of 14 amino acids. With 3 bases removed from V and 3 bases from J, the gap between germline ends came to 11 bases. Germline V gives CDR1 KGHSH, CDR2 LQKENI. Here the CDR3 reads CASSPPSVYTEAFF. DNA for the CDR3: TGTGCCAGCTCACCGCCCTCGGTTTACACTGAAGCTTTCTTT.

The sample holds a few counts of this clone. The chain couples TRBV19 to TRBJ1-2; a weak D match, TRBD1 (5 bases). The V and J ends lost 7 bases and 4 bases respectively, with 22 bases between them. Germline V gene lookup returns CDR1 LNHDA and CDR2 SQIVND (reference sequence). This CDR3 region has 16 residues. The CDR3 region has the DNA TGTGCCAGTACCGCCGGGACCCTCCGGCGGGGCTATGGCTACACCTTC. Translating gives CASTAGTLRRGYGYTF.

The J gene is TRBJ2-7, the V gene TRBV6-1, with 7 bases lining up with TRBD2. Trimming cost V 5 bases and J 3 bases; bases outside gene matches: 4. Germline V lookup: CDR1 MNHNS, CDR2 SASEGT. The CDR3 extends over 13 amino acids. CDR3 sequence (DNA): TGTGCCAGCAGTACTAGCGAGGTCTACGAGCAGTACTTC. This gives the protein CASSTSEVYEQYF.

This clone was picked up a small number of times. One base separates it from a far larger clone, so it is likely a read error. The rearrangement joins TRBV7-9 to TRBJ2-2; D is unclear. CDR1 and CDR2 from the germline V gene are SEHNR and FQNEAQ (reference sequence). This CDR3 comprises 13 residues. V was pared by 5 bases and J by 8 bases, with 12 bases between. In DNA, the CDR3 is TGTGCCAGCAGCCCTCATGCAATAGGGGAGCTGTTTTTT. It encodes CASSPHAIGELFF.

With regard to this clone: It is likely a read error: a sequence one base away is far more abundant. This chain uses TRBV27 with TRBJ2-3; D unclear. V was shortened by 5 bases and J by 6 bases, with 12 bases between the two germline ends. The germline gives CDR1 MNHEY, CDR2 SMNVEV (reference sequence). The CDR3 runs 13 residues. CDR3 protein: CASSPLAGDTQYF. The DNA for the CDR3 is TGTGCCAGCAGTCCCTTAGCAGGCGATACGCAGTATTTT.

This chain joins TRBV25-1 and TRBJ2-1; possible D gene TRBD1, 6 bases. V lost 1 base and J lost 3, with 13 bases in between. This CDR3 has 16 amino acids. Germline assignment: CDR1 MGHDK and CDR2 SYGVNS. As DNA, the CDR3 is TGTGCCAGCAGTGAATTTAAGGGGGATCGCTACAATGAGCAGTTCTTC. It translates to CASSEFKGDRYNEQFF. Drawing the rest from reference TRBV25-1 and TRBJ2-1, the complete variable domain is EADIYQTPRYLVIGTGKKITLECSQTMGHDKMYWYQQDPGMELHLIHYSYGVNSTEKGDLSSESTVSRIRTEHFPLTLESARPSHTSQYLCASSEFKGDRYNEQFFGPGTRLTVL.